This TCR beta chain was recorded in a study of cytomegalovirus exposure and HLA in healthy donors. Regarding the study as a whole: CMV serostatus alone was available as immune exposure information.

Primers for the PCR totalled 60 Vbeta and 13 Jbeta. Libraries were prepared by immunoSEQ multiplex PCR; TCRdb keeps only in-frame clonotypes and omits some of them. Of 150,000 to 200,000 clones listed, approximately 71% are singletons. CDR3 length: 15 residues. Germline CDR1 and CDR2: SSHAT and FNYEAQ (reference sequence). Every donor was a healthy person donating bone marrow. Points on this clone: Its target is not known. The junction departs from germline at one end; a sequencing error may be responsible.

The chain employs TRBV7-7 and TRBJ2-7; 11 nucleotides line up with TRBD2. The clonotype originates from a man younger than 35 in good health and CMV-seropositive. The source material was PBMCs. The CDR3 is CASSSYPSGRNEQYF. The CDR3 DNA is TGTGCTAGCAGCTCATACCCTAGCGGGAGGAACGAGCAGTACTTC.